This TCR beta chain emerged from a study of cytomegalovirus exposure and HLA in healthy donors (dated by TCRdb to about 2017). Regarding the study in general: An earlier analysis of roughly 630 of the donors reported about 250 Gb of sequence data and some 100 million unique TCR beta sequences from about 180 million T cells. Every repertoire in the discovery cohort had been generated on one and the same sequencing platform. Among about 360 genotyped donors of the cohort, an average of around 240,000 unique TCR beta nucleotide sequences were sequenced per donor, roughly a sixth of them non-productive. A later genetic analysis used genome-wide SNP genotypes for about three fifths of the 666 donors, treating that subset as a discovery cohort. Donor age, sex, ethnicity and CMV serostatus were compiled alongside the repertoire data. In the later analysis, no new phenotypic data were used to find candidate immune exposures; instead, reliance was placed on TCR beta sequences and their occurrence across donors. The study was designed to test whether signatures of past pathogen exposure could be identified by cataloging public T cell receptors. The number of typed donors differed by locus: about 629-630 for A, B, C, DRB1 and DQB1; 500 to 550 for DQA1; over 600 for DPA1; and around 450 for DPB1. The study profiled the T cell repertoires of hundreds of subjects by immunosequencing and related them to cytomegalovirus serostatus. Because of strong linkage in the cohort, roughly five DR-DQ haplotypes were treated as single units for association and clustering. Besides the first cohort of hundreds of subjects, a separate validation cohort made up of about 120 different subjects was used. High-throughput TCR immunosequencing, statistical association of individual TCRs with disease status, and machine learning were combined to predict cytomegalovirus infection status. Of the roughly 400 genotyped donors, around 81% fell in the genetic ancestry cluster associated with self-reported Caucasian donors. In an earlier analysis of more than 550 of the donors, high-throughput TCR beta sequencing was used to judge whether each TCR beta V gene segment behaved as functional or pseudogenic. Class I and class II HLA loci were covered by the typing at four-digit resolution. In a later analysis, previously published TCR beta repertoires from 670 or so donors were re-analyzed and high-resolution HLA genotyping was added so that TCR occurrence patterns could be studied. An early release covering roughly 580 HLA-typed donors comprised approximately 290 gigabases of sequencing data and around 80 million unique TCR sequences. The full study reports these points: A few of the identified cytomegalovirus-associated TCR beta chains were confirmed in vitro to be specific for cytomegalovirus antigens. When HLA alleles, especially DR and DQ, strongly co-occurred, TCR associations were difficult to assign to individual alleles. Immune exposure information for the cohort was limited to CMV serostatus. A group of highly shared sequence variants was considered likely to be a technical artifact of the sequencing pipeline. A further reported finding was that TCR beta sequences accurately predicted the HLA-A and HLA-B alleles for most subjects in the first cohort. Some IMGT-functional V segments, including TRBV6-2 and TRBV6-3, could not be told apart with the 87-base-pair reads, so those segments were excluded. Compared with the 666-donor mean, donors in an Asian-associated ancestry cluster had fewer N-insertions in productive TCRs, according to a later genetic analysis. Roughly uniform sequencing depth across donors was assumed in presence/absence analyses, although this assumption may not hold. In a later analysis, HLA-associated TCR beta chains were found to be more clonally expanded and to have lower generation probabilities than equally common non-associated chains. A later genetic analysis associated a missense DCLRE1C variant with V-gene and J-gene trimming of TCR beta chains, and an independent cohort replicated the association. Because HLA typing was unavailable for some donors at each locus, only the typed subset was used in association tests. In the study, 150 to 200 TCR beta chains were listed as associated with cytomegalovirus. Most TCR sequences were seen in very few donors, while some public TCRs were found in many individuals. An earlier analysis of 587 of the donors showed that most TCR beta V segments appeared in productive rearrangements either about 90% or about 30% of the time, which broadly matched IMGT annotations. In a later analysis, TCR association rates were found to vary across HLA loci, with the most associated TCRs seen for DRB1 alleles and the fewest for HLA-C alleles. It was suggested by the authors that the approach could potentially be generalized to other disease states and immunological phenotypes. The classifier was reported to diagnose cytomegalovirus status with high specificity and sensitivity in both the original cohort and the validation cohort. Correlated functional status among segregating V segments might be attributable to linkage disequilibrium, but an unknown experimental factor could not be ruled out. Approximately 16 rarely observed V segments, including chromosome 9 orphons, were excluded from the earlier analysis of about 600 of the donors because counts were too low. In a later analysis, some 18,000 TCR beta sequences were associated with specific HLA alleles at a false discovery rate of 0.05. Only TCR beta chains were sequenced in this cohort, and the absence of alpha or paired-chain data limited detectable features. In a later analysis, most CMV-associated TCR beta chains were found to appear HLA-restricted, with HLA associations seemingly driven largely by CMV exposure. A later analysis reported that several top co-occurrence clusters appeared linked to parvovirus B19, influenza, CMV and Epstein-Barr virus.

A remark on this clone: Its antigen is still unknown. No clone much larger than this one lies a single base away; base qualities are absent.

Trimming costs V 4 bases and J 6 bases, and their ends lie 16 bases apart. CDR1 and CDR2 were assigned from the germline V gene as SGHDT and YYEEEE. Including cysteine and phenylalanine, the CDR3 has 14 amino acids. Here the CDR3 DNA is all that survives: 42 bases in frame from base 1. The cohort was made up of approximately 670 healthy bone marrow donors. At the time of sampling, all cohort members were nominally healthy, though unrecorded immune exposures were likely present. The donor was CMV seronegative and belonged to the group of 350 or so seronegative cohort members. A peripheral blood sample was provided by each donor, and peripheral blood mononuclear cells were used for TCR beta sequencing. The Qiagen DNeasy Blood Extraction Kit was used to extract genomic DNA from the blood cell samples. Receptor libraries were prepared by the immunoSEQ multiplex PCR assay. A mixture of 60 forward primers for TCR Vbeta segments and 13 reverse primers for TCR Jbeta segments was used in the multiplex PCR. Amplification of the CDR3 region of rearranged TCR beta genes was performed with a multiplex PCR assay on genomic DNA. The Illumina HiSeq System was used to sequence the amplified TCR beta libraries as 87-base-pair reads. In the source study's methods: In a later analysis, roughly 80 million unique TCR beta chains were counted across the roughly 700 repertoires, and roughly 11 million of these chains were shared by at least two donors. Raw reads were error-corrected and collapsed into unique sequences by a nearest-neighbor algorithm in which closely related sequences were merged to remove PCR and sequencing errors. To assign V, D and J gene segments, CDR3 sequences were aligned to IMGT reference sequences. For a sequence to be retained, at least a six-nucleotide match to both a V gene segment and a J gene segment was required. Rearrangements were called productive when the CDR3 lacked stop codons and stayed in frame with V and J; all others were non-productive. Following IMGT convention, CDR3 was defined as the stretch from the second conserved V-encoded cysteine up to the conserved J-encoded phenylalanine. The earlier analysis of approximately 590 of the donors excluded any sequence lacking an unambiguous match to a single V gene segment. An earlier analysis of a few hundred of the donors classified V segments as functional when productive rearrangements were above 56.7% and as segregating when the standard deviation between donors was above 5%. To diagnose cytomegalovirus status from the catalog of TCR beta chain sequences, a statistical classification framework was built. V and J gene assignment, in a later analysis, came from comparing TCR nucleotide sequences with IMGT/GENE-DB human TR gene sequences. A later analysis assigned CDR3 sequences and most-parsimonious VDJ recombination scenarios with the TCRdist pipeline. A later analysis defined each TCR beta chain by its CDR3 amino acid sequence plus V-gene family, and excluded reads lacking a unique V-gene family. In a later analysis, 450 to 600 highly shared, low-generation-probability nucleotide sequences were removed to address suspected cross-contamination and a sequencing artifact. For each public chain, a later analysis derived a clonal expansion index from normalized ranks of inferred template counts within each repertoire. In a later analysis, generation probabilities were computed with a VDJ recombination model fitted to out-of-frame rearrangements, and the resulting probabilities were checked against IGoR. A later analysis scored TCR-TCR, TCR-HLA and TCR-CMV co-occurrence with hypergeometric tests, applying a repertoire-size bias correction to TCR pairs. To estimate false discovery rates, a later analysis permuted the HLA or CMV assignments 20 times. In a later analysis, co-occurring TCRs were grouped with DBSCAN, and TCRdist sequence similarity was added when clustering was performed within HLA-allele-positive subsets. Repertoires with fewer than 30,000 or more than 120,000 public chains were left out of co-occurrence clustering, as were four to six repertoires with anomalous nucleotide sharing. TCRdb re-hosts the immuneACCESS table, in-frame sequences only. Its copies lack some clones; in the studies checked, an unresolved V gene accounts for under half of them, and the cause for the rest is not known. Clone size and V and J calls were adopted from that table, with D and trimming inferred from the DNA. The sample table records 150,000 to 200,000 clones; approximately 80% of these occur just once. The ten largest clones represent under 5% of the sample.

Rearrangement joined TRBV5-6 to TRBJ1-2, with TRBD1 tentatively as D gene (5 bases match). Material: PBMCs. This TCR was recovered from a man between 18 and 29 years old in good health and CMV-seronegative. Here the CDR3 is given as CASSPSGRPHGYTF. The sequenced DNA: TGTGCCAGCAGCCCATCAGGGCGCCCCCATGGCTACACCTTC. The reference TRBV5-6 and TRBJ1-2 proteins fill in what lies around the CDR3, so the full variable domain reads DAGVTQSPTHLIKTRGQQVTLRCSPKSGHDTVSWYQQALGQGPQFIFQYYEEEERQRGNFPDRFSGHQFPNYSSELNVNALLLGDSALYLCASSPSGRPHGYTFGSGTRLTVV.